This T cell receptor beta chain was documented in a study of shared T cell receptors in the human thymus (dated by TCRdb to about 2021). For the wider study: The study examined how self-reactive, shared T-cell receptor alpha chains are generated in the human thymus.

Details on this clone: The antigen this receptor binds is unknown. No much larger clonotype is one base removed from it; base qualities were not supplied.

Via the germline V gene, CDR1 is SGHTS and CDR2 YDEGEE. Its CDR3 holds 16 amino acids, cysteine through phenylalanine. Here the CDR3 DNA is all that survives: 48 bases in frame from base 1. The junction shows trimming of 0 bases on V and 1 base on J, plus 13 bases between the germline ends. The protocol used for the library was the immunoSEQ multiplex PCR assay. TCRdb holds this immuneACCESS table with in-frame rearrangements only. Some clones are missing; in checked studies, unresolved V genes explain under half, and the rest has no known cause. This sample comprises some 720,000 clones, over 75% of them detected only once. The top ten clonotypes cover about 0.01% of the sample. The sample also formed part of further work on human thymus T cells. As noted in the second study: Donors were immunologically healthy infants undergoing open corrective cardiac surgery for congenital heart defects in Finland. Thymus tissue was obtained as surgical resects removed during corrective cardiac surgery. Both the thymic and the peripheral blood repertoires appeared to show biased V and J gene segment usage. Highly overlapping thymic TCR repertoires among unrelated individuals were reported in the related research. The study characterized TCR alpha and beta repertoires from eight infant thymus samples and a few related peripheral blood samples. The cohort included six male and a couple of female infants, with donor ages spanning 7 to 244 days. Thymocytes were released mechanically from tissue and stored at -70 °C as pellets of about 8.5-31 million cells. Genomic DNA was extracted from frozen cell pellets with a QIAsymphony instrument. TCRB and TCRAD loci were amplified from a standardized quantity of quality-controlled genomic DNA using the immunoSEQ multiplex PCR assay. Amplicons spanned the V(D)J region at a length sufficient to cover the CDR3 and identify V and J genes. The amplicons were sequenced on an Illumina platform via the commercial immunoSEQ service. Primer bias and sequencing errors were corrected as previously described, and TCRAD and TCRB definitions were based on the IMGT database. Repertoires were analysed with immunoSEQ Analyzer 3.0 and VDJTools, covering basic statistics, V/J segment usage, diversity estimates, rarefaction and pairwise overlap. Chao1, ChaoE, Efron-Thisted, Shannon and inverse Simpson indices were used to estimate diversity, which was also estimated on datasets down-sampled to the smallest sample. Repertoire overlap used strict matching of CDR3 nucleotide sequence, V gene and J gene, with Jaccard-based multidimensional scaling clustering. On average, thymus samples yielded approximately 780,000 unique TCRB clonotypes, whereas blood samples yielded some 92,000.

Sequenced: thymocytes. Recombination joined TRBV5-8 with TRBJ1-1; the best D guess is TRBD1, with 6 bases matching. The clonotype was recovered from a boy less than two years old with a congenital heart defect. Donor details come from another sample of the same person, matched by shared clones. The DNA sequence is TGTGCCAGCAGCTTGGCCCGAGAGGGGGAGAACACTGAAGCTTTCTTT. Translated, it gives CASSLAREGENTEAFF.